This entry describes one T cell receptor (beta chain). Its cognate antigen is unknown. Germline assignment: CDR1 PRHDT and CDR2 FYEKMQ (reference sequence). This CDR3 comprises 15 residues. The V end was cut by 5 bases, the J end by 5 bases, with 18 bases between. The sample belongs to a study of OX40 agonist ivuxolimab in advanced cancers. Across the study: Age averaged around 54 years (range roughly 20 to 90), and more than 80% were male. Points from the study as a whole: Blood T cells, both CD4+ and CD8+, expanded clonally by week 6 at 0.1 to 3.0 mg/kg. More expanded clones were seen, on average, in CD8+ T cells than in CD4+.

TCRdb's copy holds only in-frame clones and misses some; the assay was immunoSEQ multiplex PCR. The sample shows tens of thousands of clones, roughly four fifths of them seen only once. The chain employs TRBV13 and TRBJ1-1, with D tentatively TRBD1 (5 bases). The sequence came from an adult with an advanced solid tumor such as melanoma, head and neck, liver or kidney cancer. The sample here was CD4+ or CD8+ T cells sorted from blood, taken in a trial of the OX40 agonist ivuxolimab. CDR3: CASSRFGGVKTEAFF. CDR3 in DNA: TGTGCCAGCAGCCGGTTTGGGGGGGTCAAAACTGAAGCTTTCTTT.